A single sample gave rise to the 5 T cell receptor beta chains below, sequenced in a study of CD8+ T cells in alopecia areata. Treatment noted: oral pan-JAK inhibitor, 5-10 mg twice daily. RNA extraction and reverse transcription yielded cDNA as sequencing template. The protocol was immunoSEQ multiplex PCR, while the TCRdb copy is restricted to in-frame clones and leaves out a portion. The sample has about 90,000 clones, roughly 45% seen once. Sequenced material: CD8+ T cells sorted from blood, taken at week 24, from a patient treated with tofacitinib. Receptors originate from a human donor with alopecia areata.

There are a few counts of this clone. This chain's CDR3 is CSASGITYEQYF. CDR3 in DNA: TGCAGCGCCAGCGGGATCACCTACGAGCAGTACTTC. The gene calls are TRBV29-1 and TRBJ2-7; 7 bases line up with TRBD2. The germline CDR1 and CDR2 sequences are SQVTM and ANQGSEA. V lost 7 bases and J lost 2; bases outside the gene matches: 5. The length of the CDR3 is 12 residues.

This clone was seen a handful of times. DNA for the CDR3: TGTGCCAGCAGCTTGGGTTCTCAGCGGGAGACCCTCCGGGAGACCCAGTACTTC. This gives the protein CASSLGSQRETLRETQYF. The chain recombines TRBV5-6 with TRBJ2-5; the match to TRBD2 covers 8 bases. V was pared by 0 bases and J by 5 bases, with 15 bases of the junction left unmatched. Germline V gene sequence: CDR1 SGHDT, CDR2 YYEEEE. CDR3 length: 18 residues. Variable domain in full (rest from reference TRBV5-6 and TRBJ2-5): DAGVTQSPTHLIKTRGQQVTLRCSPKSGHDTVSWYQQALGQGPQFIFQYYEEEERQRGNFPDRFSGHQFPNYSSELNVNALLLGDSALYLCASSLGSQRETLRETQYFGPGTRLLVL.

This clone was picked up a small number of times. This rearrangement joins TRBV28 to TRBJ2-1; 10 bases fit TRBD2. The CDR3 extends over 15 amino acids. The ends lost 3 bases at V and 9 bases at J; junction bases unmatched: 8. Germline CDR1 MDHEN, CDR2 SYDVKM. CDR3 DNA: TGTGCCAGCAGTTTCCTAGCGGGAGAAGGGAGTGAGCAGTTCTTC. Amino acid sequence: CASSFLAGEGSEQFF.

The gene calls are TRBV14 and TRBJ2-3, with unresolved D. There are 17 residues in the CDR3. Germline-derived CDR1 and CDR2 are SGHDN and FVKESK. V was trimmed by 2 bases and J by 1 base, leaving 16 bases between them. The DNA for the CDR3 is TGTGCCAGCAGCCAACCGATCGGACCGGGTGGCACAGATACGCAGTATTTT. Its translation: CASSQPIGPGGTDTQYF.

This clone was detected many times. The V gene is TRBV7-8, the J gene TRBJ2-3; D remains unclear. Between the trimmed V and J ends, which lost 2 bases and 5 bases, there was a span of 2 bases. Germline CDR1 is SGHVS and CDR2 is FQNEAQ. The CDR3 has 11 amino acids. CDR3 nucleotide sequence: TGTGCCAGCAGCTTATTAGATACGCAGTATTTT. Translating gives CASSLLDTQYF.